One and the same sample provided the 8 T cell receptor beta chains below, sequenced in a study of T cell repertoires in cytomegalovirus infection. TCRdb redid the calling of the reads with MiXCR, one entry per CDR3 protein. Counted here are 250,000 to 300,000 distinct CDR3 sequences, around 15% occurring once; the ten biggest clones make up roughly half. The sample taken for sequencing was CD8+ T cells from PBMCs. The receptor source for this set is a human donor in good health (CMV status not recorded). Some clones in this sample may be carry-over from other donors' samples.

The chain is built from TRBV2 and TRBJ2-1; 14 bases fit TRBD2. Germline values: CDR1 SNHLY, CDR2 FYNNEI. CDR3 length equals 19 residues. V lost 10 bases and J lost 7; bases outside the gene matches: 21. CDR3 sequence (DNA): TGTGCCACAGCGCTCCGGACTAGCGGGGGGCCTACCATGACGAATGAGCAGTTCTTC. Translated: CATALRTSGGPTMTNEQFF. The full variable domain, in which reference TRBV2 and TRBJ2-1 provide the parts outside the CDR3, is EPEVTQTPSHQVTQMGQEVILRCVPISNHLYFYWYRQILGQKVEFLVSFYNNEISEKSEIFDDQFSVERPDGSNFTLKIRSTKLEDSAMYFCATALRTSGGPTMTNEQFFGPGTRLTVL.

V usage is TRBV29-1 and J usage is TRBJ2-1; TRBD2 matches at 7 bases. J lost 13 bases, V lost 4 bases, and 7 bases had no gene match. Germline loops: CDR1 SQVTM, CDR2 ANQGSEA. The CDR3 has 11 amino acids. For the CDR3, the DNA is TGCAGCGTTGTGTGGGGGGGTGGACAGTTCTTC. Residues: CSVVWGGGQFF.

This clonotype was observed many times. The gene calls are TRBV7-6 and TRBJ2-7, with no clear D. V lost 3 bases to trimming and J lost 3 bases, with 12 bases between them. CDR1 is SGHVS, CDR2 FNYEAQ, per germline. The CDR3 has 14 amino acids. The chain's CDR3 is CASSLGGPFYEQYF. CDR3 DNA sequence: TGTGCCAGCAGCTTGGGCGGTCCTTTCTACGAGCAGTACTTC.

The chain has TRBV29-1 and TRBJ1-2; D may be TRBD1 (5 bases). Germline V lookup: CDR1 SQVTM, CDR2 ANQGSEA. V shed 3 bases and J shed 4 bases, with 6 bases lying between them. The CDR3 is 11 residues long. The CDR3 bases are TGCAGCGTTGAGGGGACCTATGGCTACACCTTC. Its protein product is CSVEGTYGYTF. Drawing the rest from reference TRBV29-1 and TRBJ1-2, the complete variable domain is SAVISQKPSRDICQRGTSLTIQCQVDSQVTMMFWYRQQPGQSLTLIATANQGSEATYESGFVIDKFPISRPNLTFSTLTVSNMSPEDSSIYLCSVEGTYGYTFGSGTRLTVV.

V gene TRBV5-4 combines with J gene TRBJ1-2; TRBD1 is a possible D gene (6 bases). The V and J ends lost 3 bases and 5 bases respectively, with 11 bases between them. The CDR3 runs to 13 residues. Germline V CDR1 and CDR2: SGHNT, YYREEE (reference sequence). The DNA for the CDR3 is TGTGCCAGCAGCTCCCCGGACAGTTATGGCTACACCTTC. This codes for CASSSPDSYGYTF.

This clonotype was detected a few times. The DNA for the CDR3 is TGTGCCAGCAGCTTACTCCAGAACACTGAAGCTTTCTTT. Translating it yields CASSLLQNTEAFF. This sequence joins TRBV7-9 and TRBJ1-1; D gene uncertain. Trimming shortened V by 2 bases and J by 1 base, and 5 bases separated the two germline ends. Germline V lookup: CDR1 SEHNR, CDR2 FQNEAQ (reference sequence). The CDR3 is made up of 13 amino acids.

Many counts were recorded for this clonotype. The CDR3 DNA is TGTGCCACGATGTACAATGAGCAGTTCTTC. Protein: CATMYNEQFF. The chain links TRBV28 to TRBJ2-1; D is unresolved. V shed 10 bases and J shed 4 bases, with 5 bases lying between them. This CDR3 region has 10 residues. Germline V gives CDR1 MDHEN, CDR2 SYDVKM.

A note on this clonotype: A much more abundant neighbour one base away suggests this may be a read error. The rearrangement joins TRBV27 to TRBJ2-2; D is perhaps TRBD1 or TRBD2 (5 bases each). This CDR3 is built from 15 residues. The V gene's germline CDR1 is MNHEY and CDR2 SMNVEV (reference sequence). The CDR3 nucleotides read TGTGCCAGCAGTTTATCCCTTAGGGGCACCGGGGAGCTGTATTTT. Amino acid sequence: CASSLSLRGTGELYF.